Listed here are 11 T cell receptor beta chains from one sample, sequenced in a study of human T cells and chemical hapten exposure. This sample's time point: patch test 3, about 24 weeks after DPC sensitization. Described treatment: therapeutic diphenylcyclopropenone sensitization with weekly scalp DPC. Using its own MiXCR run on the RACE reads, TCRdb lists one record per CDR3 protein. The data hold tens of thousands of distinct CDR3 sequences, with 11% observed a single time. Sequenced here: whole blood, sampled in connection with sensitization to the hapten diphenylcyclopropenone (DPC). The receptors derive from a woman in her 30s with alopecia areata. Some clones in this sample may be carry-over from other donors' samples.

This clonotype appeared once. This sequence joins TRBV28 and TRBJ2-7; 12 bases align to TRBD2. The CDR3 has 16 amino acids. V gave up 3 bases and J gave up 4 bases; unmatched junction bases: 7. Germline CDR1 reads MDHEN; CDR2 reads SYDVKM. CDR3 protein: CASSFPRLAGEYEQYF. The CDR3 DNA reads as TGTGCCAGCAGTTTTCCCCGACTAGCGGGAGAGTACGAGCAGTACTTC.

The V and J genes are TRBV30 and TRBJ1-1; TRBD1 aligns across 7 bases. V lost 1 base, J lost 3 bases, and 2 bases stayed unmatched. The CDR3 is 13 residues long. Germline values: CDR1 GTSNPN, CDR2 SVGIG (reference sequence). The CDR3 sequence is CAWSAGGDTEAFF. The CDR3 DNA follows: TGTGCCTGGAGTGCAGGGGGGGACACTGAAGCTTTCTTT.

At least ten counts were recorded for this clonotype. The chain uses TRBV3-1 and TRBJ2-4; D remains ambiguous. The CDR3 loop spans 15 amino acids. Germline V lookup: CDR1 LGHDT, CDR2 YNNKEL (reference sequence). Trimming removed 3 bases at V and 0 bases at J, with 9 bases between. The CDR3 DNA sequence: TGTGCCAGCAGCCAGGGCCTGCTAGCCAAAAACATTCAGTACTTC. Residues: CASSQGLLAKNIQYF. The whole variable domain, filled in from reference TRBV3-1 and TRBJ2-4, reads DTAVSQTPKYLVTQMGNDKSIKCEQNLGHDTMYWYKQDSKKFLKIMFSYNNKELIINETVPNRFSPKSPDKAHLNLHINSLELGDSAVYFCASSQGLLAKNIQYFGAGTRLSVL.

This clonotype appeared many times. This chain uses TRBV2 with TRBJ1-3; 7 bases match TRBD1. CDR3 length equals 16 residues. Trimming removed 6 bases from V and 0 bases from J; junction bases left unmatched: 8. CDR1 and CDR2 from the germline V gene are SNHLY and FYNNEI. In DNA, the CDR3 is TGTGCCAGCAGACAACTGACAGGGATCTCTGGAAACACCATATATTTT. It encodes CASRQLTGISGNTIYF.

This chain uses TRBV11-2 with TRBJ1-1; no clear D gene. Germline assignment: CDR1 SGHAT and CDR2 FQNNGV. Trimming pared 1 base from V and 4 bases from J, leaving 4 bases between. The CDR3 has 12 amino acids. The CDR3 protein is CASSLARTEAFF. Written as DNA, the CDR3 is TGTGCCAGCAGCTTAGCGCGCACTGAAGCTTTCTTT.

The table lists this clonotype with a few counts. The rearrangement uses TRBV29-1 and TRBJ2-1; unclear D gene. The CDR3 has 14 amino acids. The germline V and J ends were trimmed by 5 bases and 8 bases, with 19 bases remaining between them. Per germline, CDR1 SQVTM and CDR2 ANQGSEA. The CDR3 sequence: CSVRRKLSLDEQFF. For the CDR3, the DNA is TGCAGCGTTAGGCGTAAACTAAGTCTGGATGAGCAGTTCTTC.

The rearrangement joins TRBV28 to TRBJ2-7; no firm D call. This CDR3 contains 12 residues. V was pared by 7 bases and J by 1 base, with 8 bases between. Germline assignment: CDR1 MDHEN and CDR2 SYDVKM. The CDR3 protein is CASTRMSYEQYF. The CDR3 DNA sequence: TGTGCCAGCACCCGGATGTCCTACGAGCAGTACTTC.

This clonotype was found a few times. This rearrangement joins TRBV28 to TRBJ2-5; D is perhaps TRBD2 (6 bases). Trimming cost V 5 bases and J 2 bases, with 12 bases left between them. Germline V gene lookup returns CDR1 MDHEN and CDR2 SYDVKM. The CDR3 loop spans 14 amino acids. CDR3 region: CASSPGDRQETQYF. CDR3 bases: TGTGCCAGCAGTCCGGGAGACAGACAAGAGACCCAGTACTTC. Variable domain in full (rest from reference TRBV28 and TRBJ2-5): DVKVTQSSRYLVKRTGEKVFLECVQDMDHENMFWYRQDPGLGLRLIYFSYDVKMKEKGDIPEGYSVSREKKERFSLILESASTNQTSMYLCASSPGDRQETQYFGPGTRLLVL.

V gene TRBV6-2 or TRBV6-3 combines with J gene TRBJ1-5; no clear D gene. Trimming pared 6 bases from V and 2 bases from J, leaving 5 bases between. This CDR3 region has 12 residues. The germline gives CDR1 MNHEY, CDR2 SVGEGT. CDR3 residues: CASRRGNQPQHF. Here the CDR3 DNA reads TGTGCCAGCAGGAGGGGCAATCAGCCCCAGCATTTT.

This clonotype has a handful of counts. The chain carries TRBV11-2 and TRBJ2-2; D gene unclear. Germline V gene lookup returns CDR1 SGHAT and CDR2 FQNNGV. The CDR3 sequence is 14 residues long. Between the trimmed V and J ends, which lost 6 bases and 4 bases, there was a span of 12 bases. CDR3 bases: TGTGCCAGCAGTTCATATTCCGGCACCGGGGAGCTGTTTTTT. Translated, it gives CASSSYSGTGELFF.

The chain joins TRBV7-2 to TRBJ2-7; D may be TRBD1 (6 bases). CDR1 and CDR2 from the germline V gene are SGHTA and FQGNSA. The CDR3 has 15 residues. V dropped 4 bases and J dropped 4 bases, with 17 bases sitting between them. The CDR3 DNA reads as TGTGCCAGCAGCTCAGAGCCGGGACACCCATACGAGCAGTACTTC. It translates to CASSSEPGHPYEQYF.